This TCR beta chain was identified during a study of identical twins (dated by TCRdb to about 2016). For the wider study: TCR alpha and beta repertoires from monozygotic twins, unrelated adults of various ages and cord blood were deep-sequenced to test whether fetal clonotypes persist. Replicate twin experiments were performed at different times using different library preparation protocols to rule out contamination. Beyond this particular receptor, the publication reports: Because the same donors could not be followed over many years, the conclusions relied on cross-sectional statistical analysis. Fewer insertions were carried by abundant cord blood beta clonotypes, a similar but weaker trend appeared in young adult naive repertoires, and no such trend appeared in memory repertoires. Compared with coincidental sharing between unrelated individuals, out-of-frame TCR alpha sequences shared between twins showed an excess of sequences with low generation probability. The excess sharing between twins in beta out-of-frame sequences was weaker because fewer shared sequences reduced the signal-to-noise ratio. Zero-insertion analyses could be partly confounded by invariant T cells such as MAIT and iNKT, although diverse VJ usage argued against such confounding for most clonotypes. In monozygotic twins, recombination models systematically underestimated out-of-frame TCR alpha sharing, but the models matched the sharing seen between unrelated individuals.

Only healthy Caucasian donors were included. Three unrelated non-twin adults were additionally sequenced: a male aged 18 to 30, a male aged 50 to 60 and a female aged 50 to 60. Using Miltenyi CD45RO+ enrichment and human naive T-cell isolation kits, memory (CD45RO+) and naive T cells were isolated from PBMC. The CDR3 numbers 14 residues from cysteine through phenylalanine. Only the CDR3 DNA is retained, 42 bases long and in frame from the first base. Reading the germline V gene gives CDR1 SGHTA and CDR2 FQGNSA. Trimming costs V 3 bases and J 9 bases, and their ends lie 15 bases apart. This clonotype was found a few times. Its cognate antigen has yet to be identified. No much larger clone exists at a distance of one base, and base qualities are not known. The library was built by means of 5' RACE. Sequencing used an Illumina HiSeq 2000. A universal primer binding site was introduced by template switching, and a unique molecular identifier was present in the final cDNA, enabling accurate counting of TCR cDNA molecules. Specific primers in the conserved constant-segment region were used to synthesize first-strand cDNA for TCR alpha and beta chains. To control for contamination, each cDNA library was double barcoded with a SMART-Mk sample barcode plus Illumina barcodes. TruSeq adapter sequences and Illumina sample barcodes were added in two successive PCR steps. The Illumina HiSeq platform was used with custom primers to sequence TCR alpha and beta cDNA libraries. On the authors' methods: MiGEC processed the raw reads to extract unique molecular identifiers, while MiXCR was used to determine the CDR3 positions. For each individual, recombination models were inferred using an EM algorithm with the repgenHMM and IGoR tools. Shared clonotype analysis was performed with the tcR package in R, normalizing sharing by the product of cloneset sizes. To study raw recombination free of thymic and clonal selection effects, out-of-frame nonproductive sequences were analyzed. TCRdb redid the processing of the public reads, applying fastp at Q25 and MiXCR, and retained in-frame beta chains. Rows merge per CDR3 protein into single entries with the most common DNA and genes. Here the V and J calls rest on TCRdb's processing, not on the authors' analysis. A total of approximately 690,000 distinct CDR3 sequences appear in this sample, around 6.1% of them only once. The ten largest account for 1.5% to 2% of the sample.

The TCR sequence derives from a man aged 18 to 30 in good health. The rearranged chain carries TRBV7-2 and TRBJ2-1; TRBD2 is a possible D gene, resting on 5 matching bases. Sequencing was done on a sample of naive T cells sorted from blood. Taken with the paper, the label for cell subset or site translates to: cells isolated with a human naive T-cell isolation kit. The nucleotide sequence reads TGTGCCAGCAGCTTGACGGGTTTGGCGGGTGAGCAGTTCTTC. The encoded protein is CASSLTGLAGEQFF.